This T cell receptor beta chain was identified in a study of Ad26.COV2.S vaccination and SARS-CoV-2 variants. Across the study: Once, or twice with 56 days between doses, Ad26.COV2.S was given intramuscularly. Study-wide points: Total T cell responses may have been underestimated by the TCR breadth and depth analyses.

Note on this clone: Antigen unknown.

Regarding treatment: about 20 received Ad26.COV2.S at low or high dose, single or two shots; 5 received placebo; per-sample allocation not given. Collection of the samples took place on day 63 after the first injection of vaccine or placebo. An adult donor aged 18-55 years was enrolled in Boston. Here immunoSEQ multiplex PCR was the method, and the copy in TCRdb shows in-frame clones only, minus some. The data hold nearly 400,000 clones, with 89% observed a single time. This sequence originates from a person aged 18-65 years who received the Ad26.COV2.S COVID-19 vaccine or a placebo. The sample consisted of peripheral blood, taken in a trial of Ad26.COV2.S vaccine versus placebo.

DNA for the CDR3: TGCGCCAGCAGCCAGGACAGGGACGGCAATCAGCCCCAGCATTTT. This gives the protein CASSQDRDGNQPQHF. The chain links TRBV4-1 to TRBJ1-5; TRBD1 aligns across 8 bases. The germline CDR1 and CDR2 sequences are MGHRA and YSYEKL. V lost 3 bases, J lost 2 bases, and 3 bases stayed unmatched. CDR3 size: 15 residues.